The rows below give T cell receptor beta chains drawn from one sample of a study of T-cell reconstitution after alpha-beta-depleted transplantation in children. TCRdb recomputed calls from the PCR reads with MiXCR, one row per CDR3 protein. The sample consists of more than 550,000 distinct CDR3 sequences, roughly a tenth of them appearing once. Material: PBMCs from the stem cell graft donor, obtained from the stem cell graft. These receptors originate from a human donor who donated a stem cell graft to a child with acute myeloid leukemia. Both conserved end residues are part of each CDR3. A D gene is named only where the DNA matches it firmly. Expanded clones get a size class; other rows say once, few or many, or leave the size out.

d_call: TRBD2
clone_size: many
j_call: TRBJ2-7
v_call: TRBV7-9
cdr3_nt: TGTGCCAGCAGCTTATCGGCGGGAGGGTCCTACGAGCAGTACTTC
cdr3_aa: CASSLSAGGSYEQYF

d_call: -
clone_size: many
j_call: TRBJ2-7
v_call: TRBV29-1
cdr3_nt: TGCAGCGTTCTCGGGTACTCGGGGGAGCAGTACTTC
cdr3_aa: CSVLGYSGEQYF

d_call: -
clone_size: many
j_call: TRBJ2-2
v_call: TRBV20-1
cdr3_nt: TGCAGTGCTCCCGGAGGTAGAGGTGACACCGGGGAGCTGTTTTTT
cdr3_aa: CSAPGGRGDTGELFF

d_call: -
clone_size: few
j_call: TRBJ2-2
v_call: TRBV29-1
cdr3_nt: TGCAGCGCAGGGGAGGGGCAGAACACCGGGGAGCTGTTTTTT
cdr3_aa: CSAGEGQNTGELFF

d_call: TRBD1
clone_size: few
j_call: TRBJ1-5
v_call: TRBV12-3/TRBV12-4
cdr3_nt: TGTGCCAGCAGTGGACAGGGTATATTTACGGCCCAGCATTTT
cdr3_aa: CASSGQGIFTAQHF

d_call: TRBD1
clone_size: few
j_call: TRBJ2-4
v_call: TRBV11-2
cdr3_nt: TGTGCCAGCAGCTTAGATCCTTACAGGGGGACCAAAAACATTCAGTACTTC
cdr3_aa: CASSLDPYRGTKNIQYF

d_call: -
clone_size: many
j_call: TRBJ2-2
v_call: TRBV12-3/TRBV12-4
cdr3_nt: TGTGCCAGCAGGGTTCCAGGAGCCCACACCGGGGAGCTGTTTTTT
cdr3_aa: CASRVPGAHTGELFF

d_call: TRBD1
clone_size: -
j_call: TRBJ2-3
v_call: TRBV20-1
cdr3_nt: TGCAGTGCAAACAGCAGGGGGCCCGGCACAGATACGCAGTATTTT
cdr3_aa: CSANSRGPGTDTQYF

d_call: -
clone_size: -
j_call: TRBJ1-1
v_call: TRBV7-9
cdr3_nt: TGTGCCAGCAGCTGGGAAGGGGCCAACGGTATAGCTTTCTTT
cdr3_aa: CASSWEGANGIAFF

d_call: -
clone_size: -
j_call: TRBJ2-6
v_call: TRBV7-9
cdr3_nt: TGTGCCAGCAGGCCTGGGGCCAACGTCCTGACTTTC
cdr3_aa: CASRPGANVLTF

d_call: TRBD1
clone_size: -
j_call: TRBJ1-4
v_call: TRBV2
cdr3_nt: TGTGCCAGCAAGGACAGGGGGGAAAAACTGTTTTTT
cdr3_aa: CASKDRGEKLFF

d_call: TRBD1
clone_size: few
j_call: TRBJ1-5
v_call: TRBV29-1
cdr3_nt: TGCAGCGTCGAAGGGGGCGGGAATCAGCCCCAGCATTTT
cdr3_aa: CSVEGGGNQPQHF

d_call: -
clone_size: many
j_call: TRBJ2-7
v_call: TRBV29-1
cdr3_nt: TGCAGCGTTGGGTCAGGTACGATCTACGAGCAGTACTTC
cdr3_aa: CSVGSGTIYEQYF

d_call: TRBD2
clone_size: many
j_call: TRBJ2-7
v_call: TRBV4-2
cdr3_nt: TGTGCCAGCAGCCATGGGACTAGCGGGAGTCACGAGCAGTACTTC
cdr3_aa: CASSHGTSGSHEQYF

d_call: -
clone_size: -
j_call: TRBJ2-3
v_call: TRBV7-1
cdr3_nt: TGTGCCAGCAGCTCCTTGGTAGGGGGAGCAGATACGCAGTATTTT
cdr3_aa: CASSSLVGGADTQYF

d_call: TRBD2
clone_size: many
j_call: TRBJ2-1
v_call: TRBV12-3/TRBV12-4
cdr3_nt: TGTGCCAGCAGTCCTAGCGGGATTCTGTTCTTC
cdr3_aa: CASSPSGILFF

d_call: TRBD2
clone_size: -
j_call: TRBJ2-1
v_call: TRBV18
cdr3_nt: TGTGCCAGCTCACCTTTTTCTAGCGGTAACAATGAGCAGTTCTTC
cdr3_aa: CASSPFSSGNNEQFF

d_call: TRBD2
clone_size: many
j_call: TRBJ2-7
v_call: TRBV29-1
cdr3_nt: TGCAGCGTCCCAGCCCGGGCGGGAGCGGGCGAGCAGTACTTC
cdr3_aa: CSVPARAGAGEQYF

d_call: -
clone_size: few
j_call: TRBJ2-7
v_call: TRBV4-3
cdr3_nt: TGCGCCAGCAGCCAAACCGCTTCCTACGAGCAGTACTTC
cdr3_aa: CASSQTASYEQYF

d_call: -
clone_size: few
j_call: TRBJ2-7
v_call: TRBV5-1
cdr3_nt: TGCGCCAGCAGGATCAGAGGGGACTGGAACTCCTACGAGCAGTACTTC
cdr3_aa: CASRIRGDWNSYEQYF

d_call: -
clone_size: many
j_call: TRBJ2-1
v_call: TRBV12-3/TRBV12-4
cdr3_nt: TGTGCCAGCAGTGAGGACTACGATGAGCAGTTCTTC
cdr3_aa: CASSEDYDEQFF

d_call: -
clone_size: -
j_call: TRBJ2-2
v_call: TRBV7-2
cdr3_nt: TGTGCCAGCAGCCCAAGGCAGGGGTACACCGGGGAGCTGTTTTTT
cdr3_aa: CASSPRQGYTGELFF

d_call: TRBD2
clone_size: few
j_call: TRBJ2-3
v_call: TRBV5-1
cdr3_nt: TGCGCCAGCAGCTTTGACGGGAGGGTGAAAGATACGCAGTATTTT
cdr3_aa: CASSFDGRVKDTQYF

d_call: -
clone_size: -
j_call: TRBJ1-1
v_call: TRBV28
cdr3_nt: TGTGCCAGCAGTGGCAGAGATGAAGCTTTCTTT
cdr3_aa: CASSGRDEAFF

d_call: -
clone_size: few
j_call: TRBJ1-5
v_call: TRBV6-2/TRBV6-3
cdr3_nt: TGTGCCAGCAAAAGCGGGGGAGGGGGCAATCAGCCCCAGCATTTT
cdr3_aa: CASKSGGGGNQPQHF

d_call: -
clone_size: -
j_call: TRBJ2-1
v_call: TRBV7-9
cdr3_nt: TGTGCCAGCAGCCCTCAAATAGGGCAACACAATGAGCAGTTCTTC
cdr3_aa: CASSPQIGQHNEQFF

d_call: -
clone_size: -
j_call: TRBJ1-4
v_call: TRBV6-2/TRBV6-3
cdr3_nt: TGTGCCAGCAGTTACCCGGACGGACAGCCCCACATTGAAAAACTGTTTTTT
cdr3_aa: CASSYPDGQPHIEKLFF

d_call: TRBD1
clone_size: many
j_call: TRBJ1-5
v_call: TRBV7-9
cdr3_nt: TGTGCCAGCAGCGTCGGGACAGGGGTTCGTAATCAGCCCCAGCATTTT
cdr3_aa: CASSVGTGVRNQPQHF

d_call: TRBD2
clone_size: many
j_call: TRBJ2-7
v_call: TRBV12-3/TRBV12-4
cdr3_nt: TGTGCCAGCAGTTTACCTATAGCGGCGGGAGGTATGTACGAGCAGTACTTC
cdr3_aa: CASSLPIAAGGMYEQYF

d_call: TRBD2
clone_size: -
j_call: TRBJ2-3
v_call: TRBV4-2
cdr3_nt: TGTGCCAGCAGTCAGTCAGCGGGAGGGGGCCTAAGCAGGGATACGCAGTATTTT
cdr3_aa: CASSQSAGGGLSRDTQYF

d_call: -
clone_size: -
j_call: TRBJ2-1
v_call: TRBV12-3/TRBV12-4
cdr3_nt: TGTGCCAGTTCCGGAGGGGGCGCTCTCTCCTACAATGAGCAGTTCTTC
cdr3_aa: CASSGGGALSYNEQFF

d_call: -
clone_size: -
j_call: TRBJ2-3
v_call: TRBV9
cdr3_nt: TGTGCCACCGGGGACACAGATACGCAGTATTTT
cdr3_aa: CATGDTDTQYF

d_call: TRBD2
clone_size: -
j_call: TRBJ2-5
v_call: TRBV20-1
cdr3_nt: TGCAGTGCTAGAGGGACTAGCGGGAGGGAGGGAGAGACCCAGTACTTC
cdr3_aa: CSARGTSGREGETQYF

d_call: -
clone_size: -
j_call: TRBJ2-1
v_call: TRBV6-4
cdr3_nt: TGTGCCAGCAGTGCCGGTACTGAATCCTACAATGAGCAGTTCTTC
cdr3_aa: CASSAGTESYNEQFF

d_call: -
clone_size: -
j_call: TRBJ2-7
v_call: TRBV9
cdr3_nt: TGTGCCAGCAGCGCCCGGGACTTCCTTTCCTACGAGCAGTACTTC
cdr3_aa: CASSARDFLSYEQYF

d_call: -
clone_size: -
j_call: TRBJ2-7
v_call: TRBV4-3
cdr3_nt: TGCGCCAGCAGCCAAGTACGATGGGGCCCGAGCGAGCAGTACTTC
cdr3_aa: CASSQVRWGPSEQYF

d_call: TRBD2
clone_size: few
j_call: TRBJ2-1
v_call: TRBV30
cdr3_nt: TGTGCCTCAGGGACTAGCGGGAGACCATCCTACAATGAGCAGTTCTTC
cdr3_aa: CASGTSGRPSYNEQFF